What follows are 27 T cell receptor beta chains derived from one specimen sequenced in a study of shared clonotypes between healthy human individuals. TCRdb's table, derived via immunoSEQ multiplex PCR, lists solely in-frame clones and lacks some. The sample has millions of clones, about 95% seen once. The sample comprised naive CD4+ T cells sorted from blood. Subset defined: CD45RA+ positively selected. The origin of the receptors is a man younger than 35 in good health.

This sequence joins TRBV6-6 and TRBJ2-3; either TRBD1 or TRBD2 may fit D (5 bases each). V was shortened by 6 bases and J by 0 bases, with 13 bases between the two germline ends. Germline CDR1 reads MNHNY; CDR2 reads SVGAGI (reference sequence). The CDR3 has 15 residues. CDR3 region: CASSRGDTSTDTQYF. The CDR3 DNA follows: TGTGCCAGCAGCCGAGGGGATACTAGCACAGATACGCAGTATTTT.

This chain joins TRBV9 and TRBJ1-4; 9 bases are shared with TRBD1. V was clipped by 2 bases and J by 7 bases; unmatched bases: 15. Germline V gene lookup returns CDR1 SGDLS and CDR2 YYNGEE. The length of the CDR3 is 18 residues. The CDR3 spells CASSVRSGTGTKGEKLFF. CDR3 DNA sequence: TGTGCCAGCAGCGTCCGGTCCGGGACAGGGACCAAAGGTGAAAAACTGTTTTTT.

The table lists this clone with a count of one. The V call is TRBV18, the J call TRBJ1-4; possible D gene TRBD1, 5 bases. From germline, CDR1 is KGHSH and CDR2 LQKENI. The CDR3 runs 14 residues. With 3 bases removed from V and 7 bases from J, the gap between germline ends came to 12 bases. The CDR3 bases are TGTGCCAGCTCACCGGGGGTTGTGAGTGAAAAACTGTTTTTT. Translating gives CASSPGVVSEKLFF.

V gene TRBV7-2 combines with J gene TRBJ2-1, with D perhaps matching TRBD2 (6 bases). The CDR3 consists of 20 residues. Germline V gene data show CDR1 as SGHTA and CDR2 as FQGNSA. V was pared by 0 bases and J by 0 bases, with 21 bases between. The CDR3 coding sequence is TGTGCCAGCAGCTTAGCGCGGTGGGGGGTAGGACCCAGCTCCTACAATGAGCAGTTCTTC. Translation gives CASSLARWGVGPSSYNEQFF. The full variable domain, completed using reference TRBV7-2 and TRBJ2-1, is GAGVSQSPSNKVTEKGKDVELRCDPISGHTALYWYRQSLGQGLEFLIYFQGNSAPDKSGLPSDRFSAERTGGSVSTLTIQRTQQEDSAVYLCASSLARWGVGPSSYNEQFFGPGTRLTVL.

The rearrangement links TRBV7-2 to TRBJ2-2, with TRBD1 matching over 9 bases. The germline V gene has CDR1 SGHTA and CDR2 FQGNSA. J gave up 4 bases and V 5 bases, and 5 bases lay outside the gene matches. CDR3 size: 15 residues. The chain's CDR3 is CASSQWTGATGELFF. CDR3 nucleotide sequence: TGTGCCAGCAGCCAGTGGACAGGGGCCACCGGGGAGCTGTTTTTT.

This clone came up many times. The same CDR3 also results from other DNA sequences found in this sample. The V call is TRBV4-1, the J call TRBJ1-4, with 7 bases fitting TRBD1. Germline assignment: CDR1 MGHRA and CDR2 YSYEKL. CDR3 length: 15 amino acids. V dropped 2 bases and J dropped 4; count of bases not matched to a gene: 4. CDR3 DNA sequence: TGCGCCAGCAGCCAATCAACAGGGGTTAATGAAAAACTGTTTTTT. This sequence encodes CASSQSTGVNEKLFF.

In the case of this clone: The same CDR3 is also encoded by other DNA sequences in this sample. The V call is TRBV7-9, the J call TRBJ2-5, with TRBD2 as a possible D gene (5 bases). This CDR3 region has 12 residues. Trimming left V 2 bases short and J 5 bases short, with 6 bases between. Germline CDR1 reads SEHNR; CDR2 reads FQNEAQ (reference sequence). The CDR3 loop reads CASSLRGETQYF. The DNA for the CDR3 is TGTGCCAGCAGCTTACGAGGGGAGACCCAGTACTTC.

The CDR3 here is CASSVARTIDYEQFF. CDR3 nucleotide sequence: TGTGCCAGCAGCGTAGCAAGGACCATAGATTACGAGCAGTTCTTC. V gene TRBV9 combines with J gene TRBJ2-1, with D unresolved. The CDR3 loop spans 15 amino acids. Trimming took 0 bases from V and 10 from J, leaving 17 bases between them. The V gene's germline CDR1 is SGDLS and CDR2 YYNGEE.

This clone appeared once. The sample has other DNA sequences that encode this CDR3 too. V is TRBV11-2 and J is TRBJ2-5; 7 nucleotides align to TRBD2. In germline, CDR1 is SGHAT, CDR2 FQNNGV. The CDR3 runs to 13 residues. The J segment lost 4 bases and the V segment lost 1 base, leaving 0 bases of the junction unmatched. The CDR3 sequence is CASSLGGGETQYF. The CDR3 nucleotides are TGTGCCAGCAGCTTAGGGGGGGGAGAGACCCAGTACTTC.

This clone occurred once. The V and J genes are TRBV4-3 and TRBJ2-7, with 8 positions matching TRBD1. Trimming took 0 bases from V and 10 from J; bases not matched to a gene: 11. Germline lookup yields CDR1 LGHNA and CDR2 YSLEER. This CDR3 has 15 residues. The CDR3 sequence: CASSQDDRGPVPQYF. The CDR3 nucleotides read TGCGCCAGCAGCCAAGATGACAGGGGCCCCGTCCCTCAGTACTTC.

Notes on this clone: The same CDR3 arises from other DNA sequences in this sample as well. The chain carries TRBV7-9 and TRBJ2-7; 7 bases map to TRBD1. This CDR3 contains 14 residues. Per the germline V gene, CDR1 is SEHNR and CDR2 is FQNEAQ (reference sequence). With V trimmed by 5 bases and J by 2 bases, 6 bases remained unmatched. CDR3 sequence reads: CASSPRTGTYEQYF. The CDR3 DNA is TGTGCCAGCAGCCCAAGGACAGGAACCTACGAGCAGTACTTC. The variable domain in full, with the rest retrieved from reference TRBV7-9 and TRBJ2-7, is DTGVSQNPRHKITKRGQNVTFRCDPISEHNRLYWYRQTLGQGPEFLTYFQNEAQLEKSRLLSDRFSAERPKGSFSTLEIQRTEQGDSAMYLCASSPRTGTYEQYFGPGTRLTVT.

This chain uses TRBV28 with TRBJ2-7; either TRBD1 or TRBD2 may fit D (6 bases each). The V and J ends lost 5 bases and 0 bases respectively, with 20 bases between them. The germline V gene encodes CDR1 MDHEN and CDR2 SYDVKM. The CDR3 runs 17 residues. In DNA form, the CDR3 reads TGTGCCAGCAGTACCCTGGCGAAGGGGGGAGGCTCCTACGAGCAGTACTTC. Encoded protein: CASSTLAKGGGSYEQYF.

This CDR3 is CASHRGGDSDTQYF. DNA of the CDR3: TGCGCCAGCCATAGGGGCGGGGATTCAGATACGCAGTATTTT. J is TRBJ2-3 and V is TRBV5-1, with a weak D call TRBD2 (6 bases). V lost 7 bases, J lost 4 bases, and 16 bases lay in between. The CDR3 extends over 14 amino acids. Germline V gene data show CDR1 as SGHRS and CDR2 as YFSETQ.

The CDR3 bases are TGTGCTAGTGGTTTGAAGACAACAGCTTCTGGGGCCAACGTCCTGACTTTC. This encodes CASGLKTTASGANVLTF. The V call is TRBV12-5, the J call TRBJ2-6, with D uncertain. In germline, CDR1 is LGHNT, CDR2 FRNRAP. V was trimmed by 2 bases and J by 1 base, leaving 12 bases between them. This CDR3 contains 17 residues.

As regards this clone: In the same sample, other DNA sequences code for this CDR3. V usage is TRBV5-1 and J usage is TRBJ2-3; D gene uncertain. The V and J ends lost 4 bases and 0 bases respectively, with 9 bases between them. Germline-derived CDR1 and CDR2 are SGHRS and YFSETQ. The CDR3 spans 14 residues. In nucleotides, the CDR3 is TGCGCCAGCAGCCTAAGGCCTAGCACAGATACGCAGTATTTT. It codes for CASSLRPSTDTQYF.

In regard to this clone: A single base separates this from a much larger clone, so it may be a read error. The J gene is TRBJ1-2, the V gene TRBV30; D possibly corresponds to TRBD1 (5 bases). Germline CDR1 GTSNPN, CDR2 SVGIG (reference sequence). The V and J ends lost 2 bases and 2 bases respectively, with 18 bases between them. The CDR3 spans 16 residues. The CDR3 DNA sequence: TGTGCCTGGAGTAGGGGCATTGAGGGAGGGAACTATGGCTACACCTTC. Protein sequence: CAWSRGIEGGNYGYTF.

The genes are TRBV5-8 and TRBJ1-4; weak D call: TRBD1 (5 bases). Per the germline V gene, CDR1 is SGHTS and CDR2 is YDEGEE. The CDR3 consists of 15 residues. Trimming removed 0 bases at V and 5 bases at J, with 11 bases between. The CDR3 DNA reads TGTGCCAGCAGCTTGGAACCAGGGTTAAATGAAAAACTGTTTTTT. Translation gives CASSLEPGLNEKLFF.

The CDR3 is CASSRTGDGYGYTF. CDR3 DNA sequence: TGTGCCAGCAGCCGGACAGGGGACGGGTATGGCTACACCTTC. This chain connects TRBV5-5 to TRBJ1-2, with 9 bases that match TRBD1. Per germline, CDR1 SGHKS and CDR2 YYEKEE (reference sequence). The CDR3 consists of 14 residues. V trimming: 4 bases; J trimming: 5 bases; junction bases outside the gene matches: 6. Drawing the rest from reference TRBV5-5 and TRBJ1-2, the complete variable domain is DAGVTQSPTHLIKTRGQQVTLRCSPISGHKSVSWYQQVLGQGPQFIFQYYEKEERGRGNFPDRFSARQFPNYSSELNVNALLLGDSALYLCASSRTGDGYGYTFGSGTRLTVV.

On this clone: Other DNA sequences from this sample encode an identical CDR3 as well. DNA of the CDR3: TGTGCCAGCTCACCCGGAATAAATGAAAAACTGTTTTTT. As protein: CASSPGINEKLFF. This chain uses TRBV18 with TRBJ1-4; D uncertain. Looked up from germline, CDR1 is KGHSH and CDR2 is LQKENI. This CDR3 contains 13 residues. V was clipped by 3 bases and J by 5 bases, with 7 bases between them.

V gene TRBV6-6 combines with J gene TRBJ2-7; 10 bases are shared with TRBD1. Germline V gives CDR1 MNHNY, CDR2 SVGAGI (reference sequence). Germline trimming cut 6 bases from V and 6 bases from J; bases unmatched to any gene: 5. This CDR3 is 13 amino acids long. CDR3 bases: TGTGCCAGCAGACCCGGGACAGGGGCCGAGCAGTACTTC. Translated, it gives CASRPGTGAEQYF.

This chain joins TRBV18 and TRBJ2-7; the D gene could be TRBD1 or TRBD2 (5 bases each). This CDR3 is built from 14 residues. The germline V and J ends were trimmed by 3 bases and 7 bases, with 16 bases remaining between them. Germline V gives CDR1 KGHSH, CDR2 LQKENI. Here the CDR3 DNA reads TGTGCCAGCTCACCGGGGACGCAGCTACGAGAGCAGTACTTC. Translated, it gives CASSPGTQLREQYF.

CDR3 sequence (DNA): TGTGCCAGTAGTATAAGGGGATGGGGTAATGAAAAACTGTTTTTT. Translated, it gives CASSIRGWGNEKLFF. This chain uses TRBV19 with TRBJ1-4; maybe TRBD1 (5 bases). CDR1 is LNHDA and CDR2 is SQIVND in the germline V gene (reference sequence). The CDR3 has 15 residues. Trimming stripped 2 bases from V and 4 bases from J, with 11 bases between. The full variable domain, with the rest looked up from reference TRBV19 and TRBJ1-4, is DGGITQSPKYLFRKEGQNVTLSCEQNLNHDAMYWYRQDPGQGLRLIYYSQIVNDFQKGDIAEGYSVSREKKESFPLTVTSAQKNPTAFYLCASSIRGWGNEKLFFGSGTQLSVL.

The V gene is TRBV7-8, the J gene TRBJ1-2, with D possibly TRBD1 on 5 matching bases. Germline V gene data show CDR1 as SGHVS and CDR2 as FQNEAQ. V lost 4 bases to trimming and J lost 3 bases, with 15 bases between them. The CDR3 has 15 amino acids. CDR3 bases: TGTGCCAGCAGCTCGGGGGGAGGCTATGACTATGGCTACACCTTC. Its translation is CASSSGGGYDYGYTF.

The CDR3 sequence: CASSEFRTREGNTIYF. In DNA form, the CDR3 reads TGTGCCAGCAGTGAATTCAGGACCAGAGAAGGAAACACCATATATTTT. This chain connects TRBV6-1 to TRBJ1-3, with unresolved D. The CDR3 extends over 16 amino acids. Trimming cost V 2 bases and J 4 bases, with 15 bases left between them. Germline V gives CDR1 MNHNS, CDR2 SASEGT.

The chain couples TRBV10-1 to TRBJ2-7; the D gene is possibly TRBD1 (5 bases). The CDR3 has 13 residues. The germline V gene has CDR1 WNHNN and CDR2 SYGVQD (reference sequence). Between the trimmed V and J ends, which lost 0 bases and 8 bases, there was a span of 11 bases. CDR3 coding DNA: TGCGCCAGCAGTGAGTCCGCAGGGCCAAAGCAGTACTTC. Translated, it gives CASSESAGPKQYF.

The chain employs TRBV4-1 and TRBJ2-3, with TRBD2 matching over 7 bases. The germline gives CDR1 MGHRA, CDR2 YSYEKL. The junction had 6 bases not matched to a gene; V was cut back by 5 bases and J by 4 bases. This CDR3 is built from 14 residues. This CDR3 reads CASSYGLVADTQYF. In DNA form, the CDR3 reads TGCGCCAGCAGCTACGGACTAGTCGCAGATACGCAGTATTTT.

This chain links TRBV14 with TRBJ2-2, with 8 positions matching TRBD1. V gave up 5 bases and J gave up 5 bases; unmatched junction bases: 7. Germline values: CDR1 SGHDN, CDR2 FVKESK. The CDR3 totals 15 residues. Here the CDR3 reads CASSSRQGITGELFF. The CDR3 nucleotides read TGTGCCAGCAGCTCTCGACAGGGGATAACCGGGGAGCTGTTTTTT.